This T cell receptor (beta chain) was profiled in a study of CD8+ T cells in alopecia areata. Indicated treatment: oral pan-JAK inhibitor, 5-10 mg twice daily. In germline, CDR1 is KGHSH, CDR2 LQKENI. V was pared by 3 bases and J by 7 bases, with 15 bases between. This CDR3 is 14 amino acids long. RNA was isolated and reverse transcribed to cDNA, the sequencing template. Produced via immunoSEQ multiplex PCR; TCRdb's table is partial and in-frame only. The table lists 95,000 to 120,000 clones, 55% to 60% of them singletons. The specimen was CD4+ T cells sorted from blood, collected at week 24, from a patient treated with tofacitinib. The origin of this receptor is a human donor with alopecia areata. V and J are TRBV18 and TRBJ1-2; D gene ambiguous. The CDR3 coding sequence is TGTGCCAGCTCACCTGCTACGGAGGGAAGTGGCTACACCTTC. Amino acids: CASSPATEGSGYTF.